The present entry profiles one TCR beta chain with its context. This sample stems from a study of blood T cell repertoires in COVID-19. Study-level information: Donors in the United States, Italy and Spain gave samples during acute or convalescent COVID-19. The analysed material was cDNA or gDNA that came from T cells, B-cell-depleted T cells, or PBMCs.

Original handling: From reference gene primer amplification, estimates of nucleated cell counts were derived. TCRdb's table, derived via immunoSEQ multiplex PCR, lists solely in-frame clones and lacks some. The V and J calls and clone size come from that table; D and trimming were worked out from the DNA. The sample holds fewer than 300,000 clones, approximately 86% seen once. CDR3 length: 15 residues. V shed 4 bases and J shed 1 base, with 13 bases lying between them. Germline V CDR1 and CDR2: LGHDT, YNNKEL (reference sequence). The chain carries TRBV3-1 (or the pseudogene TRBV3-2) and TRBJ2-5; D is possibly TRBD2 (5 bases). The clonotype was recovered from a woman younger than 35 with acute or convalescent COVID-19. Sequenced sample: peripheral blood. The CDR3 coding sequence is TGTGCCAGCAGCCTCCGGGGTAGCGCCCAAGAGACCCAGTACTTC. This sequence encodes CASSLRGSAQETQYF.